This T cell receptor beta chain was recovered during a study of blood T cells in healthy people across ages. Across the whole study: Template switching captured about one barcoded beta molecule per two T cells. Study-wide results and caveats: Not knowing donor CMV status may have confounded expanded clonotype changes.

With a J-beta primer mix and a sample-barcoded 5' primer, a second PCR ran about 7 to 12 cycles. TCRdb reprocessed the 5' RACE reads via MiXCR and lists one record per CDR3 protein. The table lists 550,000 to 750,000 distinct CDR3 sequences, about 21% of them singletons, with roughly 3.6% in the top ten. Each sample had at least 6 million PBMCs isolated. Per germline, CDR1 SNHLY and CDR2 FYNNEI. The CDR3 sequence is 15 residues long. For this clonotype: Its specificity is not known.

The material sequenced was blood. The chain recombines TRBV2 with TRBJ2-5; D may be TRBD1 (6 bases). The DNA end is more similar to TRBJ2-7, so the J call may be wrong. The sequence was obtained from a man between 70 and 80 years old in good health. CDR3: CASTNEQGGTYEQYF. The CDR3 nucleotides read TGTGCCAGCACCAACGAACAGGGTGGAACCTACGAGCAGTACTTC.